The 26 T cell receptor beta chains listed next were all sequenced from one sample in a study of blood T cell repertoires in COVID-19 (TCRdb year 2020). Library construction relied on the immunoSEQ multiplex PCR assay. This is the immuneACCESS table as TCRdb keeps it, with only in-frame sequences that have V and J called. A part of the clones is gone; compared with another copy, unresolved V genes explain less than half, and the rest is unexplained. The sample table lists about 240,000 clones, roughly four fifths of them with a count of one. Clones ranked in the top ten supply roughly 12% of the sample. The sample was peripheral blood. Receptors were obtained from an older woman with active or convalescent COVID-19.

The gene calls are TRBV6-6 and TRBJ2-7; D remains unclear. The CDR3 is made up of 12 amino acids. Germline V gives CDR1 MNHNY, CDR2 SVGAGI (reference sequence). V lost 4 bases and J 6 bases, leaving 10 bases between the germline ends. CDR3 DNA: TGTGCCAGCAGTTTGGGCTTCAGCGAGCAGTACTTC. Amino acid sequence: CASSLGFSEQYF.

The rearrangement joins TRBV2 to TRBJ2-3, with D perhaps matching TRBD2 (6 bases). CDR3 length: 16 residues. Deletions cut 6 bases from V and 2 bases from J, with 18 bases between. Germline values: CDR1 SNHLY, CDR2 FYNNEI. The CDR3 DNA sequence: TGTGCCAGCAGCCTCCCCGGGCAGGACTACACAGATACGCAGTATTTT. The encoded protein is CASSLPGQDYTDTQYF.

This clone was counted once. The CDR3, as DNA: TGTGCCTGGAGTACGGGTTTAGCCTCTGGAAACACCATATATTTT. Amino acids: CAWSTGLASGNTIYF. The chain links TRBV30 to TRBJ1-3; D is uncertain. V lost 2 bases and J 0 bases, leaving 11 bases between the germline ends. Germline V gene sequence: CDR1 GTSNPN, CDR2 SVGIG (reference sequence). The CDR3 sequence is 15 residues long.

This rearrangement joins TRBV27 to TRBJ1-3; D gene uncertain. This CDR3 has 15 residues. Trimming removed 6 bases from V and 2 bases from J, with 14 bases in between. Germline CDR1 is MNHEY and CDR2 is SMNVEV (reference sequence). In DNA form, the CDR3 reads TGTGCCAGCAGCCGGTCCCCCGAGGCTGGAAACACCATATATTTT. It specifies CASSRSPEAGNTIYF.

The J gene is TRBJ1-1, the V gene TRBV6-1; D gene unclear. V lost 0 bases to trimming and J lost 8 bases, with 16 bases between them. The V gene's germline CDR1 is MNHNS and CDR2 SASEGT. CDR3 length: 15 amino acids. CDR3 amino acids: CASSEALLSKTEAFF. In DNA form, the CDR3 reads TGTGCCAGCAGTGAAGCTCTCTTGTCGAAGACAGAAGCTTTCTTT.

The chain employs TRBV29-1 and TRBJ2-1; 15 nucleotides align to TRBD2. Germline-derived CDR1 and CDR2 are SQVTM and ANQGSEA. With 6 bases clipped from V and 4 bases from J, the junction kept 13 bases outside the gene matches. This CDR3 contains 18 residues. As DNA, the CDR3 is TGCAGCGTCCCCAAGCCCGGGACTAGCGGGGGGCCGTACAATGAGCAGTTCTTC. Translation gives CSVPKPGTSGGPYNEQFF.

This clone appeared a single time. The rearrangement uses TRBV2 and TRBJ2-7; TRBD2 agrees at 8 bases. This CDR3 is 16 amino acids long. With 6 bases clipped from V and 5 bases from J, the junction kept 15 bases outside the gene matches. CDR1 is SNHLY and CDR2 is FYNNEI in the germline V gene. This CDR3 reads CASRRVVAGPLHEQYF. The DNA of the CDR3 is TGTGCCAGCAGGCGAGTGGTAGCGGGGCCTCTGCACGAGCAGTACTTC.

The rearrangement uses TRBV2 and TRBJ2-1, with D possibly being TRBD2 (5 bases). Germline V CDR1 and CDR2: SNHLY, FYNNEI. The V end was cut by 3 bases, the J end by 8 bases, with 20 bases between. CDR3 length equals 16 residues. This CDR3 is CASSDEAGLKADEQFF. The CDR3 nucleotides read TGTGCCAGCAGTGACGAGGCGGGCCTCAAAGCGGATGAGCAGTTCTTC.

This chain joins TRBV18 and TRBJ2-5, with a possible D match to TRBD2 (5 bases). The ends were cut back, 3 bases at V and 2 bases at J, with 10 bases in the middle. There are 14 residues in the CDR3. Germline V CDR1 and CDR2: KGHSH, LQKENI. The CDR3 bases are TGTGCCAGCTCACCGGACTCGATTCAAGAGACCCAGTACTTC. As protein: CASSPDSIQETQYF.

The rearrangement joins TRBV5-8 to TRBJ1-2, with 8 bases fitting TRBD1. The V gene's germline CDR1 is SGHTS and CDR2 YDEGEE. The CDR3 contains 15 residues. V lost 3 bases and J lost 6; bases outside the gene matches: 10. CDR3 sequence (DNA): TGTGCCAGCAGCTGGCGGACAGGGAGGAACGATGGCTACACCTTC. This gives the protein CASSWRTGRNDGYTF.

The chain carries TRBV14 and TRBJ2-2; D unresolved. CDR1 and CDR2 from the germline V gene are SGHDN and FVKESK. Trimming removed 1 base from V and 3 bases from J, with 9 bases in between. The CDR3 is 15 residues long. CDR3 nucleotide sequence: TGTGCCAGCAGCCAAGGGCAGATCCACACCGGGGAGCTGTTTTTT. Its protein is CASSQGQIHTGELFF.

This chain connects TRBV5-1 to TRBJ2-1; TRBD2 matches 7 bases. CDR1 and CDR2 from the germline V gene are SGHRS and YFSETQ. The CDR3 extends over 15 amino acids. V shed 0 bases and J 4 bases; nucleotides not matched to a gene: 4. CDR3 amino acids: CASSLGGGGYNEQFF. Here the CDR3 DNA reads TGCGCCAGCAGCTTGGGTGGCGGGGGTTACAATGAGCAGTTCTTC.

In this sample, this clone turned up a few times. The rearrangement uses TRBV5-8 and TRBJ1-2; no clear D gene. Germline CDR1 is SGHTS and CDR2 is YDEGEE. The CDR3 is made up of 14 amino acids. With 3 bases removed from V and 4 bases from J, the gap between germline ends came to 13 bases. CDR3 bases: TGTGCCAGCAGCTCGGGAACCCGGATCTATGGCTACACCTTC. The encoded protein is CASSSGTRIYGYTF.

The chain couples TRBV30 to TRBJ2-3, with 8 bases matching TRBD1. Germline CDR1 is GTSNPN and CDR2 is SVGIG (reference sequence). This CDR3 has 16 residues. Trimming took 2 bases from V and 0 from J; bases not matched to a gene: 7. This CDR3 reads CAWSPGGTGSTDTQYF. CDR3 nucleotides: TGTGCCTGGAGTCCAGGGGGGACAGGAAGCACAGATACGCAGTATTTT.

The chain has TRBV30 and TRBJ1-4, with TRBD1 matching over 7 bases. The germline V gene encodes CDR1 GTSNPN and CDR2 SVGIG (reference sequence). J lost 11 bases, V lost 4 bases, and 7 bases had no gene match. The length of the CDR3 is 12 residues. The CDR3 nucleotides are TGTGCCTGGACGGACAGGCCTGGGAAACTGTTTTTT. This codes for CAWTDRPGKLFF.

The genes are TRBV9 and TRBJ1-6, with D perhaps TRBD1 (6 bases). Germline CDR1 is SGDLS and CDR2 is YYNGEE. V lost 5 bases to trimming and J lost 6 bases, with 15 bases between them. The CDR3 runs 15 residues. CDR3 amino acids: CASRRADSSNSPLHF. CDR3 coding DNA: TGTGCCAGCAGGCGGGCGGACAGCTCTAATTCACCCCTCCACTTT.

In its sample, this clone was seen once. The CDR3 reads CASSWGTGNTEAFF. The CDR3, as DNA: TGTGCCAGCAGCTGGGGGACAGGGAACACTGAAGCTTTCTTT. The V call is TRBV7-2, the J call TRBJ1-1, with 8 bases that match TRBD1. Germline CDR1 and CDR2: SGHTA and FQGNSA. This CDR3 spans 14 amino acids. After removal of 4 bases from V and 1 base from J, the junction contained 2 bases not matched to a gene.

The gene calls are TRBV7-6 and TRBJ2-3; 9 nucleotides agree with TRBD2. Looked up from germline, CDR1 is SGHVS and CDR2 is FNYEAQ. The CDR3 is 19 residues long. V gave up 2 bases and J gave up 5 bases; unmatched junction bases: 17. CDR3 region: CASSLRVAGERNVRDTQYF. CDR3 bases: TGTGCCAGCAGCTTAAGGGTAGCGGGGGAGCGAAACGTGAGAGATACGCAGTATTTT.

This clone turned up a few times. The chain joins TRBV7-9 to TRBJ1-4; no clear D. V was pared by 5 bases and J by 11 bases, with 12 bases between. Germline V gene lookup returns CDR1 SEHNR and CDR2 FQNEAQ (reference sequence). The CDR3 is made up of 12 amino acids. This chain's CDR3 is CASSKNTGKLFF. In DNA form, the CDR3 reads TGTGCCAGCAGCAAAAACACGGGGAAACTGTTTTTT.

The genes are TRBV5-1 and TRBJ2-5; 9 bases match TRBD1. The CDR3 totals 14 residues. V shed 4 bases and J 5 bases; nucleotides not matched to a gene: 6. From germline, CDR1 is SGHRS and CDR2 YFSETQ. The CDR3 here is CASSATGGWETQYF. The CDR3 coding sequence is TGCGCCAGCAGCGCAACAGGGGGCTGGGAGACCCAGTACTTC.

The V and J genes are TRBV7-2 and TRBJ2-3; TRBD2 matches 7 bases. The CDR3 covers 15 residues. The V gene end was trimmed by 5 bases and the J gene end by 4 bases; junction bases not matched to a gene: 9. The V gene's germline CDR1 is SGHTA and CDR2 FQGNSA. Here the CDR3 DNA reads TGTGCCAGCAGCCATCCGGGACTACGGCCAGATACGCAGTATTTT. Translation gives CASSHPGLRPDTQYF.

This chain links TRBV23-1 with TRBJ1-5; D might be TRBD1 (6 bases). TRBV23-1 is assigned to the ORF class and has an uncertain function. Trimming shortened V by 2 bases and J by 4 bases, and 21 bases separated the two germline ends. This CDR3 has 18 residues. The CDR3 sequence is CASSQRRHRGATNQPQHF. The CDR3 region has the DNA TGCGCCAGCAGTCAAAGGAGACATCGGGGGGCAACTAATCAGCCCCAGCATTTT.

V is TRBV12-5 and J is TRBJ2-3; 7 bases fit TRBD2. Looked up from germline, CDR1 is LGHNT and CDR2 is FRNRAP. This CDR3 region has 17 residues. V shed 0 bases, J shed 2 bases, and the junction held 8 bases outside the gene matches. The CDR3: CASGLVLERGYTDTQYF. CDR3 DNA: TGTGCTAGTGGTTTGGTACTGGAGCGGGGCTACACAGATACGCAGTATTTT. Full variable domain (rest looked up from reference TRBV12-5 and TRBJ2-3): DARVTQTPRHKVTEMGQEVTMRCQPILGHNTVFWYRQTMMQGLELLAYFRNRAPLDDSGMPKDRFSAEMPDATLATLKIQPSEPRDSAVYFCASGLVLERGYTDTQYFGPGTRLTVL.

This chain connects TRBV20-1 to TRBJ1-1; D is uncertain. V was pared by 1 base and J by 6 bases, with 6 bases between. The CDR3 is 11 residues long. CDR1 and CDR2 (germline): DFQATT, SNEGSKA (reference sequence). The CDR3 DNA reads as TGCAGTGCTAGAGGTCCGGCTGAAGCTTTCTTT. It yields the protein CSARGPAEAFF.

CDR3 residues: CASSLGLPEGSQYF. The CDR3 DNA reads TGTGCCAGCAGCTTGGGACTGCCGGAGGGGTCGCAGTATTTT. The chain joins TRBV5-8 to TRBJ2-3, with D possibly being TRBD2 (6 bases). Germline CDR1 reads SGHTS; CDR2 reads YDEGEE. The CDR3 contains 14 residues. The V end lost 0 bases, the J end lost 10 bases, and 15 bases lay between the germline ends.

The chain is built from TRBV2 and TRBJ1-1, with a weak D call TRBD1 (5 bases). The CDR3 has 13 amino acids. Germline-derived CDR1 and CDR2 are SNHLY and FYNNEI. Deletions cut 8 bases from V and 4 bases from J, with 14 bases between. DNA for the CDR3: TGTGCCAGCGGAGGGGAGGGCATCACTGAAGCTTTCTTT. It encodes CASGGEGITEAFF.